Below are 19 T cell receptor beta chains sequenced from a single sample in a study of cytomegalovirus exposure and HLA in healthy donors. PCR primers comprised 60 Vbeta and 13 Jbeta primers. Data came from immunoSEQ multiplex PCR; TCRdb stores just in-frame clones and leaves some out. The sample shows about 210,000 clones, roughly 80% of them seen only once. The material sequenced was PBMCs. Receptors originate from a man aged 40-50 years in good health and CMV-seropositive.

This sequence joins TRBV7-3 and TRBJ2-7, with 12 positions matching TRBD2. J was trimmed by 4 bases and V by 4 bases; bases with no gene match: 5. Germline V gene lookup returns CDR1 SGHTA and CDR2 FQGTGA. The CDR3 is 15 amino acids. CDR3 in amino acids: CASSSSGRAEYEQYV. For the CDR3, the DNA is TGTGCCAGCAGCTCTAGCGGGAGGGCCGAATACGAGCAGTACGTC.

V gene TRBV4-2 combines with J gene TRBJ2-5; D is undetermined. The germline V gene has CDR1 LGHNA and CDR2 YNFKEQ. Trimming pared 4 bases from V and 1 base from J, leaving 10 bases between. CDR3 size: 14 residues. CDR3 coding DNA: TGTGCCAGCAGCCTGGCCCCAAGCCAAGAGACCCAGTACTTC. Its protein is CASSLAPSQETQYF.

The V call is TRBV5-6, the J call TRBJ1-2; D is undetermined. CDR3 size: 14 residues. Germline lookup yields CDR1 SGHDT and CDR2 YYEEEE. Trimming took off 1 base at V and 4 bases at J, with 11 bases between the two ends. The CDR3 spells CASSLRGLPYGYTF. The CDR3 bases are TGTGCCAGCAGCTTGAGAGGGCTCCCCTATGGCTACACCTTC.

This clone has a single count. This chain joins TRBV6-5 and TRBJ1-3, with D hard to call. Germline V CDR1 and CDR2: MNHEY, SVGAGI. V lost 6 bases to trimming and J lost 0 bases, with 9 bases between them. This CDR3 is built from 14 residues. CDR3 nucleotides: TGTGCCAGCAGGTACACGAGCTCTGGAAACACCATATATTTT. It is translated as CASRYTSSGNTIYF.

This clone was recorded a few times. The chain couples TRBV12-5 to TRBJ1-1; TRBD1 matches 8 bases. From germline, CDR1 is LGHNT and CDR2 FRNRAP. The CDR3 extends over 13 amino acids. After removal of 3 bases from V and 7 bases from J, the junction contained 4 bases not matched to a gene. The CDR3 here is CASGFDRGGEAFF. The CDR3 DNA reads TGTGCTAGTGGTTTCGACAGGGGAGGTGAAGCTTTCTTT.

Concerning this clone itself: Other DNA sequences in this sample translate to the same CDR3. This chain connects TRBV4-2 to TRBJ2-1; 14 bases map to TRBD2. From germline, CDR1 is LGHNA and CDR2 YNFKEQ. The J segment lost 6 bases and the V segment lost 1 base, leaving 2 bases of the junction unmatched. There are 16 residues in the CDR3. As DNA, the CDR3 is TGTGCCAGCAGCCAAGGGGGACTAGCGGGAGTCAATGAGCAGTTCTTC. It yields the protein CASSQGGLAGVNEQFF.

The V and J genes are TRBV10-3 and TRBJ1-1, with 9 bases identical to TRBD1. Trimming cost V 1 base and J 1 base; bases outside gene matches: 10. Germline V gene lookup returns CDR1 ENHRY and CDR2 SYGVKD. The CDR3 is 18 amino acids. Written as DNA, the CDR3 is TGTGCCATCAGTGAGTTTACCGGGACAGGGATAAGGAACACTGAAGCTTTCTTT. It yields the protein CAISEFTGTGIRNTEAFF.

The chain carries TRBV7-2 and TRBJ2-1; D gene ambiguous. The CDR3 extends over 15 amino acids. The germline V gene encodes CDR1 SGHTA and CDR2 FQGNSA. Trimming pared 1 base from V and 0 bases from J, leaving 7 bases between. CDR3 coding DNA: TGTGCCAGCAGCTTAGATTTCAGCTCCTACAATGAGCAGTTCTTC. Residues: CASSLDFSSYNEQFF.

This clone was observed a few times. The CDR3 here is CASSSYRGGTEAFF. The CDR3 nucleotides are TGCGCCAGCAGCTCGTACAGGGGAGGCACTGAAGCTTTCTTT. The J gene is TRBJ1-1, the V gene TRBV5-1, with 7 bases fitting TRBD1. This CDR3 has 14 residues. Germline V gene sequence: CDR1 SGHRS, CDR2 YFSETQ. J was trimmed by 4 bases and V by 3 bases; bases with no gene match: 6.

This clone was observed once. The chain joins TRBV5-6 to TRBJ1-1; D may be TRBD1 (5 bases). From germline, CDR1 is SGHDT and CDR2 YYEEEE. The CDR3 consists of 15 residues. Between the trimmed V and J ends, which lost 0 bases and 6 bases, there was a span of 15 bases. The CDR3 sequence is CASSLGGSAGAEAFF. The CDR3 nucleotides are TGTGCCAGCAGCTTGGGGGGCAGTGCGGGGGCTGAAGCTTTCTTT. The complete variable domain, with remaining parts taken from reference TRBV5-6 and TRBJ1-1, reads DAGVTQSPTHLIKTRGQQVTLRCSPKSGHDTVSWYQQALGQGPQFIFQYYEEEERQRGNFPDRFSGHQFPNYSSELNVNALLLGDSALYLCASSLGGSAGAEAFFGQGTRLTVV.

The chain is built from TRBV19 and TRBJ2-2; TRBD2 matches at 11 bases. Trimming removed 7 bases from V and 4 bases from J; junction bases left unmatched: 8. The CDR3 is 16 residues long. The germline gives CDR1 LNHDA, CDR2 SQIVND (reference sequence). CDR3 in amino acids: CASNQLAGVPTGELFF. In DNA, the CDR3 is TGTGCCAGTAACCAACTAGCGGGAGTTCCCACCGGGGAGCTGTTTTTT. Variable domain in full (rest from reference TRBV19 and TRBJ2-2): DGGITQSPKYLFRKEGQNVTLSCEQNLNHDAMYWYRQDPGQGLRLIYYSQIVNDFQKGDIAEGYSVSREKKESFPLTVTSAQKNPTAFYLCASNQLAGVPTGELFFGEGSRLTVL.

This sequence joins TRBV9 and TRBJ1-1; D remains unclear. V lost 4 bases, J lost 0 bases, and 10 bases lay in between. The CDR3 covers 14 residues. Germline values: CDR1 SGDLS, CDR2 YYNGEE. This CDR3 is CASSQESVNTEAFF. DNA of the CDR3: TGTGCCAGCAGCCAAGAGAGTGTGAACACTGAAGCTTTCTTT.

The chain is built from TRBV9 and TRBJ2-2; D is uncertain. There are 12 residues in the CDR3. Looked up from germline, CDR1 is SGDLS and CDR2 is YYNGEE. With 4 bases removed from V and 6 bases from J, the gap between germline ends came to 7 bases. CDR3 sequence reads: CASSPPAGELFF. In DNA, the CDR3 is TGTGCCAGCAGCCCCCCGGCCGGGGAGCTGTTTTTT.

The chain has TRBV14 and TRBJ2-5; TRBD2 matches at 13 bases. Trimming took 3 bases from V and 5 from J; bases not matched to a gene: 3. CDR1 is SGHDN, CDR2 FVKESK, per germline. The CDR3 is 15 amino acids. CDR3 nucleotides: TGTGCCAGCAGCCAGCAGACTAGCGGGAGGGAGACCCAGTACTTC. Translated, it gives CASSQQTSGRETQYF.

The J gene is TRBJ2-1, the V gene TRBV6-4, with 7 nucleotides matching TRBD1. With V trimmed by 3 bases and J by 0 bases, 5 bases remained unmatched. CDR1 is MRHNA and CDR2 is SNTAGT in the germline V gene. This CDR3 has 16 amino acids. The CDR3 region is CASSEAGGSSYNEQFF. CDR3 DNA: TGTGCCAGCAGTGAGGCAGGGGGTAGCTCCTACAATGAGCAGTTCTTC.

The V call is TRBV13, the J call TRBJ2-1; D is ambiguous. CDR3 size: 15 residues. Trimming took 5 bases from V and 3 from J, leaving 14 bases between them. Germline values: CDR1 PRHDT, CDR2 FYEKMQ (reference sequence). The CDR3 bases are TGTGCCAGCAGCCCGTGGGCAGGTGACTACAATGAGCAGTTCTTC. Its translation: CASSPWAGDYNEQFF.

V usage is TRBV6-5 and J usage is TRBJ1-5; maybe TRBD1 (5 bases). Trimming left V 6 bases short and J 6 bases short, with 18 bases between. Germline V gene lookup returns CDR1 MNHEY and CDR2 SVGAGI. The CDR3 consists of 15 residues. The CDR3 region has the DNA TGTGCCAGCAGACTGACTTGGGACGGGGGTCAGCCCCAGCATTTT. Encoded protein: CASRLTWDGGQPQHF.

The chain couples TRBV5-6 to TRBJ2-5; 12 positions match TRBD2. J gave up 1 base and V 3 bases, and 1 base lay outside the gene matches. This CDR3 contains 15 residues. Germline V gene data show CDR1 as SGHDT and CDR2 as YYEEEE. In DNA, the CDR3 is TGTGCCAGCAGCTGGGGACTAGCGGGCCAAGAGACCCAGTACTTC. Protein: CASSWGLAGQETQYF.

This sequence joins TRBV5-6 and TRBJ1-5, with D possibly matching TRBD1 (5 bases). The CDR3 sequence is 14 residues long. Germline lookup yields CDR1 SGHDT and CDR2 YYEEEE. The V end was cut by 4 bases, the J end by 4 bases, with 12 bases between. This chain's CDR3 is CASSAGRTNQPQHF. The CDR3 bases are TGTGCCAGCAGCGCAGGGAGGACAAATCAGCCCCAGCATTTT.